The rows below give T cell receptor beta chains drawn from one sample of a study of control samples from healthy donors and cancer patients. The data were produced by immunoSEQ multiplex PCR, yet TCRdb's version contains in-frame clones alone and is incomplete. The sample has around 100,000 clones, roughly 90% seen once. Specimen: blood. The receptors here all came from a man aged 25 to 40 in good health. Both conserved end residues are part of each CDR3. The D gene is left open where the match is weak. The size of a clone is reported for some rows only, either as once, few or many, or as a class for expanded clones.

abundance	v_gene	d_gene	j_gene	CDR3aa	CDR3nt
-	TRBV6-6	-	TRBJ1-5	CASSYSGQGVNQPQHF	TGTGCCAGCAGTTACTCGGGACAAGGAGTCAATCAGCCCCAGCATTTT
-	TRBV11-2	-	TRBJ2-2	CASSPVTGTGELFF	TGTGCCAGCAGCCCGGTAACAGGGACCGGGGAGCTGTTTTTT
-	TRBV5-1	-	TRBJ1-1	CASSLPGSSMNTEAFF	TGCGCCAGCAGCTTGCCGGGATCTAGCATGAACACTGAAGCTTTCTTT
-	TRBV4-1	-	TRBJ2-1	CASSPVLSSYNEQFF	TGCGCCAGCAGCCCAGTCCTCAGCTCCTACAATGAGCAGTTCTTC
-	TRBV27	-	TRBJ2-7	CASSYATQNGRDEQYF	TGTGCCAGCAGTTACGCGACACAAAACGGAAGAGACGAGCAGTACTTC
once	TRBV5-1	TRBD2	TRBJ2-1	CASGGTSGPYNEQFF	TGCGCCAGCGGGGGGACTAGCGGACCCTACAATGAGCAGTTCTTC
few	TRBV6-6	-	TRBJ1-5	CASSKGQNSNQPQHF	TGTGCCAGCAGTAAAGGACAGAATAGCAATCAGCCCCAGCATTTT
-	TRBV5-6	-	TRBJ2-1	CASSARSGRLNEQFF	TGTGCCAGCAGCGCGCGTTCGGGACGCCTCAATGAGCAGTTCTTC
few	TRBV7-9	-	TRBJ1-1	CASSPEGRGAFF	TGTGCCAGCAGCCCAGAAGGCAGGGGTGCGTTCTTT
-	TRBV7-9	TRBD1	TRBJ2-2	CASSFLTGTGGPGELFF	TGTGCCAGCAGCTTTCTAACCGGGACAGGGGGCCCCGGGGAGCTGTTTTTT
few	TRBV3-1/TRBV3-2	TRBD2	TRBJ2-3	CASSQASGGPDTQYF	TGTGCCAGCAGCCAGGCTAGCGGGGGGCCAGATACGCAGTATTTT
few	TRBV28	-	TRBJ1-2	CASSLWGSYSSGYTF	TGTGCCAGCAGTTTGTGGGGTTCCTACAGTAGTGGCTACACCTTC
-	TRBV28	TRBD2	TRBJ2-2	CASRTSGVLSGELFF	TGTGCCAGCAGAACTAGCGGAGTCCTCTCCGGGGAGCTGTTTTTT
few	TRBV6-2/TRBV6-3	TRBD1	TRBJ2-2	CASSYSPDRGLSSYTGELFF	TGTGCCAGCAGTTACTCGCCGGACAGGGGGTTGTCGAGTTACACCGGGGAGCTGTTTTTT
-	TRBV11-3	TRBD1	TRBJ2-1	CASSLDTRKGQGSYNEQFF	TGTGCCAGCAGCTTAGACACAAGGAAGGGACAGGGATCCTACAATGAGCAGTTCTTC
-	TRBV6-6	-	TRBJ1-5	CASSTQVGPQHF	TGTGCCAGCAGTACACAGGTTGGGCCCCAGCATTTT
-	TRBV10-3	-	TRBJ1-1	CAIGGGGITEAFF	TGTGCCATCGGGGGAGGGGGGATCACTGAAGCTTTCTTT
-	TRBV5-1	-	TRBJ1-6	CASSLGDPNSPLHF	TGCGCCAGCAGCTTGGGGGACCCCAATTCACCCCTCCACTTT
-	TRBV5-4	-	TRBJ1-1	CATTAARTEAFF	TGTGCCACCACCGCCGCGAGGACTGAAGCTTTCTTT
-	TRBV4-1	-	TRBJ1-1	CASSQDSIRAFF	TGCGCCAGCAGCCAAGATAGTATTCGGGCTTTCTTT
-	TRBV5-1	TRBD1	TRBJ1-1	CASSSDRGPTEAFF	TGCGCCAGCAGCTCGGACAGGGGGCCCACTGAAGCTTTCTTT
-	TRBV14	TRBD2	TRBJ2-7	CASSREGSYEQYF	TGTGCCAGCAGCCGGGAGGGGTCCTACGAGCAGTACTTC
-	TRBV19	-	TRBJ1-2	CASSMIWQENYGYTF	TGTGCCAGTAGTATGATCTGGCAGGAGAACTATGGCTACACCTTC
-	TRBV2	-	TRBJ1-4	CASSVRELFF	TGTGCCAGCAGCGTACGAGAACTGTTTTTT
-	TRBV2	TRBD1	TRBJ1-6	CASKGGPGTGGRPLHF	TGTGCCAGCAAGGGGGGTCCCGGGACAGGGGGTCGACCCCTCCACTTT
once	TRBV7-3	TRBD1	TRBJ2-5	CASSLGTGGRETQYF	TGTGCCAGCAGCTTAGGGACAGGGGGGAGGGAGACCCAGTACTTC
-	TRBV7-9	TRBD2	TRBJ2-1	CASSVAGGVNPFF	TGTGCCAGCAGTGTAGCGGGAGGTGTTAATCCGTTCTTC
-	TRBV11-2	-	TRBJ2-1	CASSLTGLSVEQFF	TGTGCCAGCAGCTTAACGGGACTCTCCGTTGAGCAGTTCTTC
-	TRBV4-3	-	TRBJ1-1	CASSQASRWDTEAFF	TGCGCCAGCAGCCAAGCCAGTCGGTGGGACACTGAAGCTTTCTTT
few	TRBV4-2	TRBD1	TRBJ2-1	CASSQDETGGNEQFF	TGTGCCAGCAGCCAAGATGAGACAGGGGGCAATGAGCAGTTCTTC
-	TRBV29-1	TRBD1	TRBJ2-1	CSVATGGFYNEQFF	TGCAGCGTCGCGACAGGGGGCTTCTACAATGAGCAGTTCTTC
-	TRBV29-1	-	TRBJ1-1	CSVEDRMGVKTEAFF	TGCAGCGTTGAAGATAGAATGGGGGTTAAGACTGAAGCTTTCTTT
few	TRBV19	TRBD1	TRBJ1-4	CASSMTGKKLFF	TGTGCCAGTAGTATGACAGGGAAAAAACTGTTTTTT
-	TRBV11-2	-	TRBJ1-2	CASSSQFRVGYTF	TGTGCCAGCAGCTCGCAATTCAGGGTTGGCTACACCTTC
once	TRBV7-2	-	TRBJ2-2	CASSFTQGKLNTGELFF	TGTGCCAGCAGTTTCACCCAGGGGAAACTGAACACCGGGGAGCTGTTTTTT
-	TRBV5-6	-	TRBJ1-1	CASTARIMNTEAFF	TGTGCCAGCACCGCTCGGATAATGAACACTGAAGCTTTCTTT
-	TRBV6-5	-	TRBJ1-1	CASSPSRGGTEAFF	TGTGCCAGCAGTCCCTCTAGGGGAGGCACTGAAGCTTTCTTT
-	TRBV7-2	-	TRBJ1-6	CASSLYNSPLHF	TGTGCCAGCAGCTTATATAATTCACCCCTCCACTTT
-	TRBV7-9	-	TRBJ1-5	CASSLGGTAREPQHF	TGTGCCAGCAGCTTGGGGGGAACAGCCCGGGAGCCCCAGCATTTT
-	TRBV27	TRBD1	TRBJ1-1	CASRSTDRVGFLAFF	TGTGCCAGCAGATCTACGGACAGGGTCGGGTTTCTAGCTTTCTTT
-	TRBV20-1	-	TRBJ2-1	CSASPYVSSYNEQFF	TGCAGTGCTAGTCCCTATGTCTCCTCCTACAATGAGCAGTTCTTC
-	TRBV11-3	-	TRBJ2-3	CASSLGFSTDTQYF	TGTGCCAGCAGCTTGGGGTTTTCCACAGATACGCAGTATTTT
once	TRBV19	TRBD2	TRBJ2-5	CASSPLAGGEETQYF	TGTGCCAGTAGCCCCCTCGCGGGGGGCGAAGAGACCCAGTACTTC
few	TRBV4-2	TRBD1	TRBJ1-4	CASSQGEGASTNEKLFF	TGTGCCAGCAGCCAAGGGGAGGGGGCGTCAACTAATGAAAAACTGTTTTTT
-	TRBV11-1	-	TRBJ1-2	CASSLDPGYYGYTF	TGTGCCAGCAGCTTAGATCCGGGGTACTATGGCTACACCTTC
-	TRBV6-5	-	TRBJ1-4	CASRRNFVNEKLFF	TGTGCCAGCCGGCGGAACTTTGTGAATGAAAAACTGTTTTTT
-	TRBV18	TRBD2	TRBJ2-3	CASSPQPPSGRAGTDTQYF	TGTGCCAGCTCACCGCAGCCTCCTAGCGGGAGGGCGGGCACAGATACGCAGTATTTT
-	TRBV19	TRBD2	TRBJ2-5	CASSTGLVGPETQYF	TGTGCCAGTAGTACGGGACTAGTGGGTCCCGAGACCCAGTACTTC
-	TRBV7-2	-	TRBJ2-1	CASSLNRLDYNEQFF	TGTGCCAGCAGCTTAAACAGGCTAGACTACAATGAGCAGTTCTTC
few	TRBV5-4	TRBD1	TRBJ2-1	CASSFFRLGGGEQFF	TGTGCCAGCAGCTTCTTTCGGTTAGGGGGCGGCGAGCAGTTCTTC
-	TRBV20-1	-	TRBJ2-1	CSAKGTFEQFF	TGCAGTGCTAAAGGGACTTTTGAGCAGTTCTTC
-	TRBV5-1	TRBD1	TRBJ1-4	CASSKDPGTDEKLFF	TGCGCCAGCAGCAAAGACCCGGGGACAGATGAAAAACTGTTTTTT
few	TRBV7-9	TRBD1	TRBJ1-4	CASSLVSGTANEKLFF	TGTGCCAGCAGCTTAGTCTCCGGGACAGCTAATGAAAAACTGTTTTTT
few	TRBV24-1	TRBD1	TRBJ2-3	CATSDTGGITDTQYF	TGTGCCACCAGTGATACAGGGGGGATAACAGATACGCAGTATTTT
-	TRBV3-1/TRBV3-2	TRBD1	TRBJ2-2	CASSQERGLAGELFF	TGTGCCAGCAGCCAAGAAAGGGGGCTCGCCGGGGAGCTGTTTTTT
-	TRBV7-7	-	TRBJ1-3	CASSQDGGNTIYF	TGTGCCAGCAGTCAAGACGGAGGAAACACCATATATTTT
-	TRBV30	TRBD2	TRBJ2-7	CAWSVLRGVSYEQYF	TGTGCCTGGAGTGTACTGCGGGGGGTCTCCTACGAGCAGTACTTC
-	TRBV14	-	TRBJ1-1	CASSRPGTPGRSTEAFF	TGTGCCAGCAGTCGTCCTGGGACTCCAGGAAGATCAACTGAAGCTTTCTTT